This T cell receptor beta chain derives from a study of blood T cell repertoires in COVID-19 (dated by TCRdb to 2018 to 2020). Study-level background: The collaborator samples originated in the United States, Italy and Spain and spanned the acute and convalescent phases of COVID-19. The prospective study material was composed of cDNA or gDNA derived from T cells, B-cell-depleted T cells, or PBMCs. Deeply sampled blood TCRbeta repertoires from subjects exposed to, actively infected with, or recovered from COVID-19 were included in the dataset. A freely available public database, intended as a resource for researchers studying the immune response to SARS-CoV-2, is where the repertoires were released. Samples came from the ongoing ImmuneRACE study (first 160 participants) plus 1,254 subjects from 6 global collaborators. Sample metadata almost always included a de-identified subject ID, COVID-19 status, age in years and sex. Where available, HLA class I and class II types were obtained from metadata supplied by the sample provider rather than from assay-based typing.

TCRbeta CDR3 regions were amplified from genomic DNA by means of the immunoSEQ Assay, a bias-controlled multiplex PCR. The study's processing was this. Within the assay, amplification of reference gene primers was used to estimate how many nucleated cells each sample contained. To quantify the absolute abundance of each unique TCRbeta CDR3 rearrangement, sequence reads were collapsed and filtered. For each sample, productive Simpson clonality was calculated by taking the square root of Simpson's diversity index across productive rearrangements. TCRdb re-hosts the immuneACCESS table, in-frame sequences only. Its copies lack some clones; in the studies checked, an unresolved V gene accounts for under half of them, and the cause for the rest is not known. From that table come the V and J calls and clone size; the DNA was used to work out D and trimming. The sample table contains around 80,000 clones; only one count was recorded for 70% to 75% of them. Together, the top ten hold 4.5% to 6% of the sample.

What the authors observed across the whole study: The amount of clinical and demographic metadata varied by source and participant and was provided uncurated.

This clone was picked up a small number of times. No antigen is known for it. No base quality values were provided; no much bigger clone lies one nucleotide off. CDR1 and CDR2 are read off the germline V gene (reference sequence) as GTSNPN and SVGIG. Measured from the cysteine to the phenylalanine, the CDR3 is 13 residues long. The CDR3 DNA has 39 bases and is translated from base 1. V trim: 4 bases; J trim: 2 bases; unmatched bases: 2. Each collaborating institution followed its own protocols to collect whole blood in K2EDTA tubes. For TCRbeta analysis, collaborators shipped samples as frozen whole blood, isolated PBMCs, or DNA extracted from either of those sample types.

Input material: peripheral blood. The V and J genes are TRBV30 and TRBJ1-3; the central 7 bases match TRBD1. The TCR was taken from a man in his fifties or sixties with active or convalescent COVID-19. CDR3 loop: CAWKQGPGNTIYF. The DNA sequence reads TGTGCCTGGAAACAGGGGCCTGGAAACACCATATATTTT.